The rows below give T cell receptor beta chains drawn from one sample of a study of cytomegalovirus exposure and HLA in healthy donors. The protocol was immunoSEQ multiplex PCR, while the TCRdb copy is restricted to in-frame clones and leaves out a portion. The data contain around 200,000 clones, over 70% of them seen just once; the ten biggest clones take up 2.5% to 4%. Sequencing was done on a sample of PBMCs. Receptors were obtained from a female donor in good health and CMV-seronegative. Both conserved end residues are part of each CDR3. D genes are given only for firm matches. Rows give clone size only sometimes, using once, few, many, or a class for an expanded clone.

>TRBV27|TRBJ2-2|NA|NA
TGTGCCAGCAGTTTGGCGGGATCCGGGGAGCTGTTTTTT
CASSLAGSGELFF
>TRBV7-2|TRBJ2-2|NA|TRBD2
TGTGCCAGCAGTTCGGGACTAGCGGGGGTAGGGGAGCTGTTTTTT
CASSSGLAGVGELFF
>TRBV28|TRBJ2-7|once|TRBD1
TGTGCCAGCAGTCCTAGGACAGGGACCAGCTACGAGCAGTACTTC
CASSPRTGTSYEQYF
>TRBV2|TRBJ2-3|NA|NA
TGTGCCAGCACTCCTGGGCCCAGCACAGATACGCAGTATTTT
CASTPGPSTDTQYF
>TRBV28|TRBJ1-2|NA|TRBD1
TGTGCCAGCAGAGTAGGGGGCGAAGCTAACTATGGCTACACCTTC
CASRVGGEANYGYTF
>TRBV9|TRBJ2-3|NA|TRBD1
TGTGCCAGCAGCCCCCGGTTAGGACAGGGCACAGATACGCAGTATTTT
CASSPRLGQGTDTQYF
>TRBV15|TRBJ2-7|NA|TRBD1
TGTGCCACCAGCAGAGCAAGCAAGGGACAGGGGTACGAGCAGTACTTC
CATSRASKGQGYEQYF
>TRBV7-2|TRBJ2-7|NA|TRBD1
TGTGCCAGCAGCCGGGACAGGGCCTACGAGCAGTACTTC
CASSRDRAYEQYF
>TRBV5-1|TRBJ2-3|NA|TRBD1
TGCGCCAGCAGCACGGGGACAGGGTCAGATACGCAGTATTTT
CASSTGTGSDTQYF
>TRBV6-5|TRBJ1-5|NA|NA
TGTGCCAGCAGCTTATATCCTAGCAATCAGCCCCAGCATTTT
CASSLYPSNQPQHF
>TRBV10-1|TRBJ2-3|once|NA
TGCGCCAGCAGTGGCCTAGCGACTAGCACAGATACGCAGTATTTT
CASSGLATSTDTQYF
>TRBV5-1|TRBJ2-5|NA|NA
TGCGCCAGCAGCTTGGGGCAGGGCCCCCAAGAGACCCAGTACTTC
CASSLGQGPQETQYF
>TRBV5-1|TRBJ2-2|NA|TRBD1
TGCGCCAGCACCCAAGAGGGACAGGGCACCGGGGAGCTGTTTTTT
CASTQEGQGTGELFF
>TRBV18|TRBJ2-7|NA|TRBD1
TGTGCCAGCTCATCTCAGGGGGTAAGCTACGAGCAGTACTTC
CASSSQGVSYEQYF
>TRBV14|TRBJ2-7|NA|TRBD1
TGTGCCAGCAGCCAAGGGACAGGGCCCTACGAGCAGTACTTC
CASSQGTGPYEQYF
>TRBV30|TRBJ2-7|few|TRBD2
TGTGCCTGGAGAGGGGACGGGGAGGGCGAGCAGTACTTC
CAWRGDGEGEQYF
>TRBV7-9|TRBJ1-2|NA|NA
TGTGCCAGCAGCCCCCCGGTCTTTTACCTATATGGCTACACCTTC
CASSPPVFYLYGYTF
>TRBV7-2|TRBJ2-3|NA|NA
TGTGCCAGCAGCTTATCGCTAGGGGATAGAGATACGCAGTATTTT
CASSLSLGDRDTQYF
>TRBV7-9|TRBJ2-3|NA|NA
TGTGCCAGCAGCTTAGGGACTTACGATCTCACAGATACGCAGTATTTT
CASSLGTYDLTDTQYF
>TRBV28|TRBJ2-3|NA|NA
TGTGCCAGTTATCGCGCGGGACCCACAGATACGCAGTATTTT
CASYRAGPTDTQYF
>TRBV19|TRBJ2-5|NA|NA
TGTGCCAGTAGTTCACTAGCAAAAGTGGGGGAGACCCAGTACTTC
CASSSLAKVGETQYF
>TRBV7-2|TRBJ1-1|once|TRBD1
TGTGCCAGCAGCTCCTACAGGGGCACTGAAGCTTTCTTT
CASSSYRGTEAFF
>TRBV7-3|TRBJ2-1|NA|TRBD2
TGTGCCAGCAGCTTAGCGGGGGTTAATGAGCAGTTCTTC
CASSLAGVNEQFF
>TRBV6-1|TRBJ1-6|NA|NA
TGTGCCAGCAGTGAAGAGGGGTGGGGCTCCTATAATTCCCCCCTCCACTTT
CASSEEGWGSYNSPLHF
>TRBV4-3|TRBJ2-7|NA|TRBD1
TGCGCCAGCAGCCAAGATAGCGGACAGGGCTACGAGCAGTACTTC
CASSQDSGQGYEQYF
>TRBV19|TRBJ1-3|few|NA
TGTGCCAGTAGTACCGAGGGAGGGCCCTCTGGAAACACCATATATTTT
CASSTEGGPSGNTIYF
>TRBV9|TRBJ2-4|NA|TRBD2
TGTGCCAGCAGCAACCGGACTAGCGGGAGGGAAAACATTCAGTACTTC
CASSNRTSGRENIQYF
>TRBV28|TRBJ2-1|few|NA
TGTGCCAGCAGTTTATCGGTTTGGAGGTCGAATGAGCAGTTCTTC
CASSLSVWRSNEQFF
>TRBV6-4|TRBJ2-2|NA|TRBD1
TGTGCCAGCAGGAAGGAGACAGGGATGACCGGGAAGCTGTTTTTT
CASRKETGMTGKLFF
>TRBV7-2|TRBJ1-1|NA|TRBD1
TGTGCCAGCAGCTCGGGACAGACGAACACTGAAGCTTTCTTT
CASSSGQTNTEAFF
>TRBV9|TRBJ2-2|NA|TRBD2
TGTGCCAGCAGCGTAGCCACTAGCGGGCGTCTCACCGGGGAGCTGTTTTTT
CASSVATSGRLTGELFF
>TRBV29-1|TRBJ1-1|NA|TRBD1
TGCAGCGTTGGGGGGACAGAAATGAACACTGAAGCTTTCTTT
CSVGGTEMNTEAFF
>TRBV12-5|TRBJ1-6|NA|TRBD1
TGTGCTAGTGGTTTGCGGGAGGGGGCGAATTCACCCCTCCACTTT
CASGLREGANSPLHF
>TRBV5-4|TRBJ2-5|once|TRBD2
TGTGCCAGCAGCTTGGCCGGACTAGCGGGTAAAGAGACCCAGTACTTC
CASSLAGLAGKETQYF
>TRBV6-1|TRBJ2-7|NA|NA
TGTGCCAGCAGTTTACGACAGCTTGACGAGCAGTACTTC
CASSLRQLDEQYF
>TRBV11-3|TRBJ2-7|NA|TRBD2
TGTGCCAGCAGCCCCGGGACTAGCGGGAGCTCTTACGAGCAGTACTTC
CASSPGTSGSSYEQYF